What follows are 10 T cell receptor beta chains derived from one specimen sequenced in a study of metastatic and nonmetastatic thyroid tumors. TCRdb reassembled clones from the PCR reads with MiXCR. The sample has more than 20,000 clones, approximately 22% seen once. Every patient was untreated before thyroid surgery. Sequencing was carried out using tumor tissue. The receptors were sampled from a female donor with papillary thyroid cancer or a benign thyroid nodule (not recorded which). Some clones in this sample may be carry-over from other donors' samples.

This clone was seen only a few times. This chain uses TRBV5-1 with TRBJ2-7; 9 bases agree with TRBD1. CDR1 and CDR2 from the germline V gene are SGHRS and YFSETQ. This CDR3 region has 15 residues. The V and J ends lost 4 bases and 0 bases, in that order; junction bases with no gene match: 5. This CDR3 reads CASSAGTGSSYEQYF. CDR3 nucleotides: TGCGCCAGCAGCGCCGGGACAGGGAGCTCCTACGAGCAGTACTTC.

This clone was seen ten or more times. The gene calls are TRBV7-2 and TRBJ2-3, with 9 bases aligning to TRBD2. The CDR3 sequence is 19 residues long. After removal of 0 bases from V and 0 bases from J, the junction contained 10 bases not matched to a gene. The germline gives CDR1 SGHTA, CDR2 FQGNSA. This CDR3 reads CASSLAAVASGTSTDTQYF. CDR3 sequence (DNA): TGTGCCAGCAGCTTAGCCGCGGTGGCTAGCGGGACGAGCACAGATACGCAGTATTTT.

The V call is TRBV28, the J call TRBJ2-6, with unresolved D. Germline CDR1 is MDHEN and CDR2 is SYDVKM. Trimming removed 3 bases from V and 4 bases from J, with 25 bases in between. This CDR3 comprises 20 residues. The CDR3: CASSFPVLWSALYGANVLTF. CDR3 sequence (DNA): TGTGCCAGCAGTTTTCCTGTTCTATGGAGTGCTCTCTACGGGGCCAACGTCCTGACTTTC.

The genes are TRBV18 and TRBJ2-7; D gene unclear. Germline CDR1 KGHSH, CDR2 LQKENI. The CDR3 is 14 residues long. V was shortened by 1 base and J by 0 bases, with 7 bases between the two germline ends. CDR3 region: CASSPHVHSYEQYF. In DNA form, the CDR3 reads TGTGCCAGCTCACCACACGTCCACTCCTACGAGCAGTACTTC.

This clone has at least ten counts. The chain links TRBV11-2 to TRBJ1-1; D gene unclear. Germline CDR1 reads SGHAT; CDR2 reads FQNNGV. The CDR3 runs 12 residues. V gave up 8 bases and J gave up 0 bases, with 7 bases separating them. The CDR3 loop is CASQRVNTEAFF. As DNA, the CDR3 is TGTGCCAGCCAAAGGGTGAACACTGAAGCTTTCTTT.

This clone came up a few times. The CDR3 sequence: CASSIQRGNYGYTF. CDR3 nucleotides: TGTGCCAGTAGTATTCAGAGGGGGAACTATGGCTACACCTTC. The rearrangement links TRBV19 to TRBJ1-2; maybe TRBD1 (6 bases). V was shortened by 3 bases and J by 2 bases, with 10 bases between the two germline ends. This CDR3 is 14 amino acids long. The germline V gene has CDR1 LNHDA and CDR2 SQIVND (reference sequence). Looking up the rest from reference TRBV19 and TRBJ1-2 gives the full variable domain: DGGITQSPKYLFRKEGQNVTLSCEQNLNHDAMYWYRQDPGQGLRLIYYSQIVNDFQKGDIAEGYSVSREKKESFPLTVTSAQKNPTAFYLCASSIQRGNYGYTFGSGTRLTVV.

This clone is medium-sized in the sample. The chain links TRBV19 to TRBJ1-5; 11 bases fit TRBD1. Germline V lookup: CDR1 LNHDA, CDR2 SQIVND (reference sequence). This CDR3 has 14 residues. V lost 5 bases and J lost 7; bases outside the gene matches: 4. The CDR3 region has the DNA TGTGCCAGTAGTTGGGGGACAGGGGGACAGCCCCAGCATTTT. Translating it yields CASSWGTGGQPQHF.

This clone was counted ten times or more. The chain combines TRBV5-8 with TRBJ2-1, with D unclear. The V and J ends lost 4 bases and 4 bases respectively, with 12 bases between them. This CDR3 comprises 14 residues. The germline V gene encodes CDR1 SGHTS and CDR2 YDEGEE. The CDR3 sequence: CASSGDGRYNEQFF. The DNA of the CDR3 is TGTGCCAGCAGCGGGGATGGGCGATACAATGAGCAGTTCTTC.

Judged by abundance, this clone is medium-sized. The CDR3 loop is CASSFHTSGQNEQFF. For the CDR3, the DNA is TGCGCCAGCAGCTTTCATACTAGCGGGCAAAATGAGCAGTTCTTC. The V and J genes are TRBV5-1 and TRBJ2-1; 9 positions match TRBD2. The CDR3 is 15 amino acids. Germline V gives CDR1 SGHRS, CDR2 YFSETQ. V dropped 2 bases and J dropped 7; count of bases not matched to a gene: 7.

The CDR3 region has the DNA TGTGCCAGCAGTTACTCGCTTGGGGGGATCACAGATACGCAGTATTTT. Its protein product is CASSYSLGGITDTQYF. This rearrangement joins TRBV6-5 to TRBJ2-3; perhaps TRBD2 as D (6 bases). This CDR3 contains 16 residues. The V gene lost 0 bases and the J gene lost 2 bases, with 12 bases spanning the gap. Per the germline V gene, CDR1 is MNHEY and CDR2 is SVGAGI.